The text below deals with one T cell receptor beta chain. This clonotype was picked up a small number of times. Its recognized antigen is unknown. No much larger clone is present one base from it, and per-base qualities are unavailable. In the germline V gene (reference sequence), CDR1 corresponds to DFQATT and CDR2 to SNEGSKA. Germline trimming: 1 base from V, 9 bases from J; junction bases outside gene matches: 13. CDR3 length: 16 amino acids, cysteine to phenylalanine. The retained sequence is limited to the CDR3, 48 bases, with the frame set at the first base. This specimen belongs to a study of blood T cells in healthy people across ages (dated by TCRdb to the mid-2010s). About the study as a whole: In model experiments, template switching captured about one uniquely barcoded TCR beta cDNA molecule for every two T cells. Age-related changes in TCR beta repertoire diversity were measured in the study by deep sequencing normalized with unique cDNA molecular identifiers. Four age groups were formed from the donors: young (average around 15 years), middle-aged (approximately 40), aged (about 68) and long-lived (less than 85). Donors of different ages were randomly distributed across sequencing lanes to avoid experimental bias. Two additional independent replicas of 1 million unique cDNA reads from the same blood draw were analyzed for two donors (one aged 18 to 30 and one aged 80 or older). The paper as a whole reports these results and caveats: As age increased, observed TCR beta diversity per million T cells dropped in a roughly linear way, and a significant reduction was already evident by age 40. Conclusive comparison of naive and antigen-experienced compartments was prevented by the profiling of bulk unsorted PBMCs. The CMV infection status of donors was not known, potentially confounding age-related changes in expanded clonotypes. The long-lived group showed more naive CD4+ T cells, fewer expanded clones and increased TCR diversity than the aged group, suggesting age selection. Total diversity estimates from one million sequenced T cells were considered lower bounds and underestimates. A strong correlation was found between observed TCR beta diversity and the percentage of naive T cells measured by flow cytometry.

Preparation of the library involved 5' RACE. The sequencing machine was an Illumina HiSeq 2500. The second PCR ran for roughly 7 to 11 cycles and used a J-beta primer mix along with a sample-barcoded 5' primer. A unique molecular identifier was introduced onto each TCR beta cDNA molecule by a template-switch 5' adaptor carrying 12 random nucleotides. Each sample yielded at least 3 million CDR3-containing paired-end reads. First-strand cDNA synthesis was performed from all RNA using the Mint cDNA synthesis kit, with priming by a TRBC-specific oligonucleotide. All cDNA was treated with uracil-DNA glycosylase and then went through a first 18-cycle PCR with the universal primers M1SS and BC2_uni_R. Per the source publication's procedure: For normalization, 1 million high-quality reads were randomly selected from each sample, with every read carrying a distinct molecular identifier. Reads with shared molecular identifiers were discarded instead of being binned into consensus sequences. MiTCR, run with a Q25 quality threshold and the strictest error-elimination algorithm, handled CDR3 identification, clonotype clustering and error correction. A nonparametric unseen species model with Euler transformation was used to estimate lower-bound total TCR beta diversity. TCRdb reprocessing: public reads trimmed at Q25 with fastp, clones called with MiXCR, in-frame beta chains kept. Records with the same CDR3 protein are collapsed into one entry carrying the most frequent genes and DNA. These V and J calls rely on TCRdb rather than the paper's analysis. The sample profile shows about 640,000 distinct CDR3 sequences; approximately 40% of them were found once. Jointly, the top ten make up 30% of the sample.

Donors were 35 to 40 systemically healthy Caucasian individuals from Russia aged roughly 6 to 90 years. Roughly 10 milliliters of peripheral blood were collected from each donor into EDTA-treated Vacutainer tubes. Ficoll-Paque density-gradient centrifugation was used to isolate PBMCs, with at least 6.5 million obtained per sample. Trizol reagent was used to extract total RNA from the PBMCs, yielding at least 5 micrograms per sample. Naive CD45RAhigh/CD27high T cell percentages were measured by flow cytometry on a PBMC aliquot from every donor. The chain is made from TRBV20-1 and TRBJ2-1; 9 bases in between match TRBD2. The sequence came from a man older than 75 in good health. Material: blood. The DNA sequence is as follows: TGCAGTGCTAGAGTAGGGGCTAGCGGGGTGGTAGGTGAGCAGTTCTTC. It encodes CSARVGASGVVGEQFF.